This entry features one TCR beta chain sequence. This sample was included in a study of blood T cell repertoires in COVID-19. This CDR3 has 15 residues. Trimming left V 1 base short and J 3 bases short, with 13 bases between. Germline lookup yields CDR1 MGHRA and CDR2 YSYEKL. Per the study methods: Amplification from reference gene primers served as the basis for estimated nucleated cell counts. Produced via immunoSEQ multiplex PCR; TCRdb's table is partial and in-frame only. The DNA was the basis for D and trimming; V, J and clone size are from that table. In the table there are 100,000 to 150,000 clones, about 88% of which are singletons.

Sequenced sample: peripheral blood. This rearrangement joins TRBV4-1 to TRBJ2-7; no clear D gene. This clonotype was sampled from an elderly woman with acute or convalescent COVID-19. The DNA of the CDR3 is TGCGCCAGCAGCCAAGCCCCGGCGGCCCTCTACGAGCAGTACTTC. It encodes CASSQAPAALYEQYF.